The source of this TCR beta chain is a study of blood T cell repertoires in COVID-19. In the authors' methods: From reference gene primer amplification, estimates of nucleated cell counts were derived. TCRdb's table, derived via immunoSEQ multiplex PCR, lists solely in-frame clones and lacks some. D and trimming come from the DNA, and the V and J calls and clone size come from that table. The sample contains some 20,000 clones, about nine tenths of which appear only once. Sequencing was carried out using peripheral blood. This receptor was identified in a human donor in a cohort sampled during active COVID-19.

This chain's CDR3 is CASSNHNLREQYF. The CDR3 nucleotides are TGTGCCAGCAGTAATCACAATCTCCGCGAGCAGTACTTC. The gene calls are TRBV27 and TRBJ2-7; D not resolved. Germline lookup yields CDR1 MNHEY and CDR2 SMNVEV (reference sequence). This CDR3 has 13 residues. V lost 5 bases to trimming and J lost 6 bases, with 14 bases between them.